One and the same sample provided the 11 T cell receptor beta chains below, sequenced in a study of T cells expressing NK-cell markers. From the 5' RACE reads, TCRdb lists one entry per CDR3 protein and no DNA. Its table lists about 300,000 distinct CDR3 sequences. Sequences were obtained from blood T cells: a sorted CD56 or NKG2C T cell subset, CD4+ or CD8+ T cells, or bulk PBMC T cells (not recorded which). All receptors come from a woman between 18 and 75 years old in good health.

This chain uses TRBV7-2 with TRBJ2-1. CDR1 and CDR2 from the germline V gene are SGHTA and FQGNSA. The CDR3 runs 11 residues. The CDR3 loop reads CASSLDYEQFF.

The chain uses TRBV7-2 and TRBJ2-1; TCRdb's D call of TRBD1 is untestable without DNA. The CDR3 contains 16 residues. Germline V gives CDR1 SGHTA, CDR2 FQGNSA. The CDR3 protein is CASSLARKGRDNEQFF.

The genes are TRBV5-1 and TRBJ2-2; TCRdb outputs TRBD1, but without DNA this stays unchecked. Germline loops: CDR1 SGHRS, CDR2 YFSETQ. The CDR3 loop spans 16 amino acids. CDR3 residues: CASSLAVGEYGGELFF.

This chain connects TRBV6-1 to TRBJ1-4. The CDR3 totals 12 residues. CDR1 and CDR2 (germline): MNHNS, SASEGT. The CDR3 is CASTQNYEKLFF.

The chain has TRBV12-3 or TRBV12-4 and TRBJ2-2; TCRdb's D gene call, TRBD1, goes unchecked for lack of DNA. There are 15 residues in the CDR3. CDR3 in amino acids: CASSLTGPRAGELFF.

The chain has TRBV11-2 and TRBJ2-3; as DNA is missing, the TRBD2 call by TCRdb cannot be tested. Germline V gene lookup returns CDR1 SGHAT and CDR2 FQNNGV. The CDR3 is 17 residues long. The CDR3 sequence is CASSFGRAGGGTDTQYF.

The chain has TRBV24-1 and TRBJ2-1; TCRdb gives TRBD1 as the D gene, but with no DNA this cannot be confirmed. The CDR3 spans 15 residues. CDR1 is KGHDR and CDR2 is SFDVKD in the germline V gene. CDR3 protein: CAISGQTSSYNEQFF.

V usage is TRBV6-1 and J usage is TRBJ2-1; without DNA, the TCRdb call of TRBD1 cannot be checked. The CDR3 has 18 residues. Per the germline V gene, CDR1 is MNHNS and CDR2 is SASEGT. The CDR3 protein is CAACKFLPGQGFYNEQFF.

CDR3 protein: CASRLPGGSYEQYF. The chain has TRBV28 and TRBJ2-7; TCRdb's D call of TRBD1 is untestable without DNA. The CDR3 contains 14 residues. Germline CDR1 MDHEN, CDR2 SYDVKM.

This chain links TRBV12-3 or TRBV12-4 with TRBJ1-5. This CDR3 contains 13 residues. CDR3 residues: CASTRGRNQPQHF.

Here the CDR3 reads CSASGMNTEAFF. The V gene is TRBV20-1, the J gene TRBJ1-1. This CDR3 is 12 amino acids long. CDR1 is DFQATT and CDR2 is SNEGSKA in the germline V gene (reference sequence).